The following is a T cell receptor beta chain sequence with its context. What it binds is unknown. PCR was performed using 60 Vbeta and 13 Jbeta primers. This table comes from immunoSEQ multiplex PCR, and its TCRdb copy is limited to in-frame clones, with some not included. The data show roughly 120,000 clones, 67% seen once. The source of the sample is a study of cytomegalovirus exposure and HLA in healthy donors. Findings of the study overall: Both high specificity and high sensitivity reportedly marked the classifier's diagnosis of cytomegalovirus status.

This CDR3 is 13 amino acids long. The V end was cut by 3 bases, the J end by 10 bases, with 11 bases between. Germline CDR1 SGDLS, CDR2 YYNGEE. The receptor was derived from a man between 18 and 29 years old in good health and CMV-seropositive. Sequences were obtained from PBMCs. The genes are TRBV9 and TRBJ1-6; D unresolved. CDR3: CASSGLAGSPLHF. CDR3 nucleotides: TGTGCCAGCAGCGGGCTCGCCGGGTCACCCCTCCACTTT.